A selection of T cell receptor beta chains follows, all from one sample in a study of T cell repertoires in cytomegalovirus infection. One entry per CDR3 protein results from TCRdb running MiXCR on the reads. The sample lists about 100,000 distinct CDR3 sequences; around 32% were seen once. These receptors have no identified antigens. The specimen was CD8+ T cells from cultured PBMCs, collected from culture after CMV antigen stimulation. The receptors stem from a human donor in good health (CMV status not recorded). Some clones in this sample may be carry-over from other donors' samples. The CDR3 runs from the conserved cysteine through the conserved F or W. D genes are given only for firm matches. Size values are once, few and many counts, or a class for expanded clones, and some rows have none.

d_gene | abundance | j_gene | v_gene | CDR3aa | CDR3nt
NA | NA | TRBJ2-7 | TRBV7-9 | CASSLADGYEQYF | TGTGCCAGCAGCTTAGCCGACGGCTACGAGCAGTACTTC
NA | many | TRBJ2-3 | TRBV5-4 | CASSLLQSSTDTQYF | TGTGCCAGCAGCTTGCTGCAGTCTAGCACAGATACGCAGTATTTT
NA | few | TRBJ2-3 | TRBV10-3 | CAISELGPSTDTQYF | TGTGCCATCAGTGAGTTAGGACCTAGCACAGATACGCAGTATTTT
NA | few | TRBJ1-2 | TRBV3-1 | CASSQDDGVVTGYTF | TGTGCCAGCAGCCAAGACGATGGAGTGGTGACTGGCTACACCTTC
TRBD1 | few | TRBJ2-7 | TRBV2 | CASRDPRGLSYEQYF | TGTGCCAGCAGGGACCCCAGGGGGCTCTCCTACGAGCAGTACTTC
TRBD2 | few | TRBJ2-1 | TRBV7-6 | CASSSRTAGGYNEQFF | TGTGCCAGCAGCTCCCGGACCGCGGGGGGTTACAATGAGCAGTTCTTC
NA | NA | TRBJ2-7 | TRBV4-1 | CASSQEWDTVFSYEQYF | TGCGCCAGCAGCCAAGAATGGGACACGGTCTTTTCCTACGAGCAGTACTTC
NA | once | TRBJ1-1 | TRBV7-9 | CASSPQTANTEAFF | TGTGCCAGCAGCCCCCAGACAGCTAACACTGAAGCTTTCTTT
NA | few | TRBJ2-2 | TRBV12-3/TRBV12-4 | CASSFGGSTGELFF | TGTGCCAGCAGTTTCGGGGGTTCCACCGGGGAGCTGTTTTTT
TRBD1 | many | TRBJ1-1 | TRBV11-1 | CASSGGTGSSAEAFF | TGTGCCAGCAGCGGCGGGACAGGGTCGTCCGCTGAAGCTTTCTTT
NA | few | TRBJ1-1 | TRBV27 | CASSALTGDRMNTEAFF | TGTGCCAGCAGTGCCTTGACAGGCGATCGTATGAACACTGAAGCTTTCTTT
NA | NA | TRBJ2-3 | TRBV6-1 | CAILEWGGPQDTQYF | TGTGCCATCCTTGAGTGGGGGGGCCCACAAGATACGCAGTATTTT
NA | few | TRBJ2-1 | TRBV7-6 | CASSFSGFYEQFF | TGTGCCAGCAGCTTCTCAGGGTTTTATGAGCAGTTCTTC
TRBD1 | few | TRBJ1-1 | TRBV7-9 | CASSPGQGEAFF | TGTGCCAGCAGCCCTGGACAGGGTGAAGCTTTCTTT
TRBD1 | NA | TRBJ2-3 | TRBV12-3/TRBV12-4 | CATAGTGQGATDTQYF | TGTGCCACCGCGGGAACGGGACAGGGGGCCACAGATACGCAGTATTTT
TRBD1 | few | TRBJ1-2 | TRBV2 | CASQGGILANYGYTF | TGTGCCTCTCAGGGGGGCATTTTAGCTAACTATGGCTACACCTTC
TRBD1 | many | TRBJ1-1 | TRBV5-4 | CASSLVGTGDLNTEAFF | TGTGCCAGCAGCTTAGTCGGGACAGGGGACCTCAACACTGAAGCTTTCTTT
NA | NA | TRBJ2-2 | TRBV14 | CASSQDRHLNTGELFF | TGTGCCAGCAGCCAAGATAGACACCTGAACACCGGGGAGCTGTTTTTT
TRBD1 | many | TRBJ2-1 | TRBV12-3/TRBV12-4 | CASSFETGRINNEQFF | TGTGCCAGCAGTTTTGAGACAGGGAGAATAAACAATGAGCAGTTCTTC
NA | once | TRBJ2-1 | TRBV28 | CASSLTIGRNEQFF | TGTGCCAGCAGTTTAACAATCGGGCGGAATGAGCAGTTCTTC
NA | many | TRBJ1-2 | TRBV7-6 | CASSLEALDYGYTF | TGTGCCAGCAGCTTAGAGGCCCTGGACTATGGCTACACCTTC
NA | few | TRBJ2-5 | TRBV5-6 | CASSLKGQGQETQYF | TGTGCCAGCAGCTTGAAGGGGCAGGGGCAAGAGACCCAGTACTTC
NA | NA | TRBJ2-7 | TRBV7-2 | CASSPRGAPRYEQYF | TGTGCCAGCAGTCCTCGGGGGGCACCACGCTACGAGCAGTACTTC
NA | NA | TRBJ1-6 | TRBV6-1 | CASSDLYNSPLHF | TGTGCCAGCAGCGATCTCTATAATTCACCCCTCCACTTT
NA | few | TRBJ2-2 | TRBV7-9 | CASSSVAGELFF | TGTGCCAGCAGCTCGGTAGCCGGGGAGCTGTTTTTT
TRBD2 | NA | TRBJ2-7 | TRBV19 | CASSVRLASSYEQYF | TGTGCCAGTAGCGTTAGACTAGCGAGCTCCTACGAGCAGTACTTC